This T cell receptor beta chain is from a study of Tregs in tolerant kidney transplant recipients. Across the study: Recipients received nonmyeloablative bone marrow transplants from related graft donors, with transient mixed chimerism.

Study-wide findings and caveats: Activated donor B cell expansion appeared to reveal the most relevant donor-specific TCRbeta repertoire. For some patients, primers changed over time, blocking nucleotide-level comparison. No direct test of biological reproducibility was done here.

The repertoire was sequenced with immunoSEQ multiplex PCR; TCRdb's copy has only in-frame clones and lacks some. This table has about 100,000 clones, approximately 93% appearing once. Germline V gives CDR1 SGHNT, CDR2 YYREEE (reference sequence). The CDR3 is made up of 15 amino acids. J gave up 4 bases and V 1 base, and 6 bases lay outside the gene matches. Comment on this clone: Antigen unknown.

The receptor was derived from a human donor who received a combined kidney and bone marrow transplant. The chain is built from TRBV5-4 and TRBJ1-2, with TRBD1 matching 8 bases. Sequencing was performed on CD4+ T cells from blood, taken before the transplant. This CDR3 is CASSLKGQGVYGYTF. In DNA form, the CDR3 reads TGTGCCAGCAGCTTGAAAGGACAGGGTGTCTATGGCTACACCTTC.